This T cell receptor beta chain stems from a study of T cell responses to AZD1222 COVID-19 vaccine. Study-level findings and limits: Two AZD1222 doses significantly raised spike-specific TCR breadth and depth over controls. Only five to seven AZD1222 recipients tested seropositive at baseline.

Samples with a second dose at about 4 or about 12 weeks were pooled together. This CDR3 is 13 amino acids long. V lost 2 bases, J lost 6 bases, and 11 bases lay in between. Germline V gene lookup returns CDR1 LGHNT and CDR2 FRNRAP. A remark on this clone: Its antigen is unknown.

Clones were sequenced by immunoSEQ multiplex PCR, and TCRdb holds only the in-frame ones, with some missing. The sample lists more than 150,000 clones, 94% occurring once. The chain uses TRBV12-5 and TRBJ2-7; D gene unclear. The material was peripheral blood, obtained 28 days after the second AZD1222 dose. The receptor was derived from an adult who received the AZD1222 COVID-19 vaccine. CDR3 sequence (DNA): TGTGCTAGTGGTTTGACCTACCTCCCCGAGCAGTACTTC. Amino acid sequence: CASGLTYLPEQYF.